One sample yielded the 10 T cell receptor beta chains listed below, sequenced in a study of blood T cells in healthy people across ages (dated by TCRdb to 2015 to 2017). The library was generated by 5' RACE. The data were produced on an Illumina HiSeq 2500. A second PCR of about 6 to 12 cycles was run with a J-beta primer mix and a sample-barcoded 5' primer. TCRdb reworked the public reads: Q25 trimming with fastp, MiXCR clone assembly, productive beta chains retained. Here each entry gathers all rows of one CDR3 protein and keeps the most common genes and DNA. The sample profile shows about 780,000 distinct CDR3 sequences; roughly 24% of them were found once. Together, the top ten hold 3% of the sample. Another study also made use of these data, one on T cells of mothers and their children.

Sample: blood. These receptors were taken from a boy younger than 18 in good health.

This clonotype was found a few times. The CDR3 DNA reads as TGTGCCAGCAGGGACAGACCTCAATCCTACGAGCAGTACTTC. The encoded protein is CASRDRPQSYEQYF. V usage is TRBV2 and J usage is TRBJ2-7; tentative D call: TRBD1 (6 bases). This CDR3 comprises 14 residues. With 6 bases removed from V and 1 base from J, the gap between germline ends came to 13 bases. Per germline, CDR1 SNHLY and CDR2 FYNNEI.

The chain couples TRBV5-1 to TRBJ2-7, with 9 bases fitting TRBD1. Germline V gene sequence: CDR1 SGHRS, CDR2 YFSETQ. The length of the CDR3 is 14 residues. V was pared by 4 bases and J by 5 bases, with 7 bases of the junction left unmatched. CDR3 region: CASSTGQGRHEQYF. CDR3 sequence (DNA): TGCGCCAGCAGCACCGGACAGGGGAGACACGAGCAGTACTTC.

The chain recombines TRBV15 with TRBJ2-5, with D unclear. Looked up from germline, CDR1 is LNHNV and CDR2 is YYDKDF (reference sequence). V dropped 4 bases and J dropped 1 base, with 4 bases sitting between them. The CDR3 runs to 12 residues. CDR3 protein: CATSTVQETQYF. Written as DNA, the CDR3 is TGTGCCACCAGCACAGTCCAAGAGACCCAGTACTTC.

The sample holds a few counts of this clonotype. This chain joins TRBV13 and TRBJ2-5, with TRBD1 as a possible D gene (5 bases). With the DNA end fitting TRBJ2-1 better, the J assignment may be wrong. Germline V gene lookup returns CDR1 PRHDT and CDR2 FYEKMQ (reference sequence). This CDR3 is 15 amino acids long. CDR3 sequence reads: CASSLSLREFNEQFF. In nucleotides, the CDR3 is TGTGCCAGCAGCTTAAGCCTCAGGGAATTCAATGAGCAGTTCTTC.

The chain uses TRBV29-1 and TRBJ1-2; TRBD1 matches 8 bases. The CDR3 is made up of 11 amino acids. Germline V gene data show CDR1 as SQVTM and CDR2 as ANQGSEA. With V trimmed by 7 bases and J by 6 bases, 4 bases remained unmatched. The CDR3 nucleotides are TGCAGCGCTGGACAGGGCAATGGCTACACCTTC. It translates to CSAGQGNGYTF.

The rearrangement links TRBV20-1 to TRBJ2-1, with 8 bases that match TRBD2. Germline V lookup: CDR1 DFQATT, CDR2 SNEGSKA (reference sequence). The CDR3 consists of 15 residues. With 6 bases clipped from V and 0 bases from J, the junction kept 7 bases outside the gene matches. CDR3 region: CSAREGSSSYNEQFF. CDR3 nucleotides: TGCAGTGCCCGGGAGGGGTCCAGCTCCTACAATGAGCAGTTCTTC.

The chain recombines TRBV12-3 or TRBV12-4 with TRBJ2-5; TRBD1 agrees at 8 bases. The J call may be wrong; the DNA end is better matched by TRBJ2-1. This CDR3 is 15 amino acids long. The CDR3 loop reads CASSLAGGMVHEQFF. The CDR3 region has the DNA TGTGCCAGCAGTTTGGCAGGGGGCATGGTGCATGAGCAGTTCTTC.

The chain combines TRBV29-1 with TRBJ2-2, with unresolved D. Trimming removed 7 bases from V and 3 bases from J, with 15 bases in between. This CDR3 is built from 14 residues. Germline lookup yields CDR1 SQVTM and CDR2 ANQGSEA. In DNA form, the CDR3 reads TGCAGCGCCCGTTTGATGGGTTACACCGGGGAGCTGTTTTTT. Amino acids: CSARLMGYTGELFF.

V gene TRBV12-3 or TRBV12-4 combines with J gene TRBJ1-2, with a possible D match to TRBD1 (6 bases). This CDR3 spans 14 amino acids. Trimming pared 7 bases from V and 5 bases from J, leaving 17 bases between. This CDR3 is CASTRGQLVYGYTF. In nucleotides, the CDR3 is TGTGCCAGCACCCGAGGACAGCTCGTATATGGCTACACCTTC.

In this sample, this clonotype turned up a few times. V is TRBV29-1 and J is TRBJ1-1; unclear D gene. CDR1 and CDR2 from the germline V gene are SQVTM and ANQGSEA. The CDR3 runs 15 residues. V was cut by 4 bases and J by 4 bases, with 19 bases left in between. The CDR3 nucleotides are TGCAGCGTTGTTGTGGGTCTCCACCGGAGCACTGAAGCTTTCTTT. This encodes CSVVVGLHRSTEAFF.